This TCR beta chain came from a study of blood T cell repertoires in COVID-19. Study as a whole: PBMCs, B-cell-depleted T cells, or T cells were the source of the cDNA or gDNA that made up the material.

In the source study's methods: Amplification of reference gene primers provided the estimated nucleated cell counts. The table came from immunoSEQ multiplex PCR; TCRdb's copy has only in-frame clones and leaves some out. V and J calls and clone size are those listed in that table; D and trimming were worked out from the DNA. The sample yields just over 300,000 clones, roughly 87% seen once. In terms of age and location, participants ranged from roughly 18 to 95 years and lived in roughly 22 US areas. The specimen was PBMCs or T cells enriched from blood (not recorded which). The receptor comes from a woman aged 18-30 years who had recovered from COVID-19.

CDR3 amino acids: CASSSGWRGGRETQYF. DNA for the CDR3: TGTGCCAGCAGTTCGGGATGGCGGGGGGGAAGAGAGACCCAGTACTTC. This chain links TRBV6-5 with TRBJ2-5; 9 nucleotides line up with TRBD2. Unmatched junction bases numbered 10, after V lost 4 bases and J lost 4 bases. Per the germline V gene, CDR1 is MNHEY and CDR2 is SVGAGI. The CDR3 spans 16 residues.